This paragraph covers one T cell receptor (beta chain) sequence. Its specificity is not known. Germline V gene lookup returns CDR1 MNHNS and CDR2 SASEGT. V lost 3 bases and J lost 6, with 11 bases in between. This CDR3 has 13 residues. The data belong to a study of shared clonotypes between healthy human individuals. Study observations and caveats: Relative to their counterparts shared across all four donors, non-shared clonotypes exhibited diminished generation probabilities.

Over several immunoSEQ plates, each subset's genomic DNA was distributed in even portions. Clones were read by immunoSEQ multiplex PCR, and TCRdb kept only the in-frame ones, dropping some. The sample carries over a million clones, more than 75% recorded once. This chain connects TRBV6-1 to TRBJ1-1; D unresolved. The sample consisted of memory CD4+ T cells from PBMCs. This sample's subset: CD45RA-negative fraction. This receptor was identified in a man younger than 35 in good health. Some clones in this sample may be carry-over from other donors' samples. CDR3 protein: CASSEVRGAEAFF. As DNA, the CDR3 is TGTGCCAGCAGTGAGGTTCGAGGTGCTGAAGCTTTCTTT.